A single sample is the source of the 10 T cell receptor beta chains below, sequenced in a study of OX40 agonist ivuxolimab in advanced cancers. Library creation used the immunoSEQ multiplex PCR assay. Imported from immuneACCESS, the table was reduced by TCRdb to in-frame sequences with V and J called. These copies leave out some clones; in studies compared against another copy, an unresolved V gene accounts for under half, and the cause of the remainder is not known. This sample gives 72,000 or so clones in total; about nine tenths of them show up just once. In total, the top ten clones hold approximately 1.4% of the sample. This material consisted of CD4+ or CD8+ T cells sorted from blood, taken in a trial of the OX40 agonist ivuxolimab. These receptors were obtained from an adult with an advanced solid tumor such as melanoma, head and neck, liver or kidney cancer.

V and J are TRBV5-6 and TRBJ2-3; TRBD1 aligns across 7 bases. The V segment lost 5 bases and the J segment 0 bases; nucleotides outside the gene matches: 9. The CDR3 contains 16 residues. The V gene's germline CDR1 is SGHDT and CDR2 YYEEEE. CDR3 in DNA: TGTGCCAGCAGAACTCTAGGGACAGCTAGCACAGATACGCAGTATTTT. Amino acids: CASRTLGTASTDTQYF.

The rearrangement links TRBV19 to TRBJ2-5, with TRBD2 matching 9 bases. Germline CDR1 reads LNHDA; CDR2 reads SQIVND (reference sequence). There are 13 residues in the CDR3. Unmatched junction bases numbered 1, after V lost 4 bases and J lost 4 bases. The CDR3 DNA sequence: TGTGCCAGTAGTACGGGACTAGCAGAGACCCAGTACTTC. It yields the protein CASSTGLAETQYF.

Many counts were recorded for this clone. This chain connects TRBV18 to TRBJ1-3; 8 nucleotides align to TRBD1. This CDR3 has 14 amino acids. In germline, CDR1 is KGHSH, CDR2 LQKENI. Trimming removed 5 bases from V and 4 bases from J; junction bases left unmatched: 4. CDR3: CASSETGAGNTIYF. CDR3 nucleotide sequence: TGTGCCAGCTCAGAGACAGGGGCCGGAAACACCATATATTTT.

The V call is TRBV5-1, the J call TRBJ2-7; D tentatively fits TRBD1 or TRBD2 (6 bases each). Germline CDR1 reads SGHRS; CDR2 reads YFSETQ. The length of the CDR3 is 14 residues. Trimming took 0 bases from V and 4 from J, leaving 11 bases between them. CDR3 sequence: CASSLAPGAYEQYF. The CDR3 DNA reads as TGCGCCAGCAGCTTGGCCCCGGGGGCTTACGAGCAGTACTTC.

The chain couples TRBV4-1 to TRBJ2-2; 11 nucleotides line up with TRBD1. Germline V gene lookup returns CDR1 MGHRA and CDR2 YSYEKL. Trimming cost V 1 base and J 5 bases; bases outside gene matches: 6. The CDR3 is made up of 17 amino acids. CDR3 amino acids: CASSQVIGTGGTGELFF. The CDR3 DNA reads TGCGCCAGCAGCCAAGTAATTGGGACAGGGGGGACCGGGGAGCTGTTTTTT.

In nucleotides, the CDR3 is TGTGCCAGCAGCGCGATTAGCGGGACCCTCTACAATGAGCAGTTCTTC. It yields the protein CASSAISGTLYNEQFF. This chain uses TRBV5-4 with TRBJ2-1, with 8 bases fitting TRBD2. J lost 3 bases, V lost 4 bases, and 9 bases had no gene match. The V gene's germline CDR1 is SGHNT and CDR2 YYREEE (reference sequence). CDR3 size: 16 residues. Full variable domain (rest looked up from reference TRBV5-4 and TRBJ2-1): ETGVTQSPTHLIKTRGQQVTLRCSSQSGHNTVSWYQQALGQGPQFIFQYYREEENGRGNFPPRFSGLQFPNYSSELNVNALELDDSALYLCASSAISGTLYNEQFFGPGTRLTVL.

The rearrangement joins TRBV4-1 to TRBJ2-1; 11 bases align to TRBD2. Germline V gene data show CDR1 as MGHRA and CDR2 as YSYEKL. Unmatched junction bases numbered 7, after V lost 0 bases and J lost 9 bases. The CDR3 has 16 amino acids. CDR3 in DNA: TGCGCCAGCAGCCAAGACTCGACTAGCGGGGCTCGTGAGCAGTTCTTC. Translating it yields CASSQDSTSGAREQFF.

This chain joins TRBV5-1 and TRBJ1-1; D call uncertain. Between the trimmed V and J ends, which lost 4 bases and 1 base, there was a span of 8 bases. CDR1 is SGHRS, CDR2 YFSETQ, per germline. This CDR3 comprises 13 residues. DNA of the CDR3: TGCGCCAGCAGCCCCCCAGGGAACACTGAAGCTTTCTTT. Residues: CASSPPGNTEAFF.

The DNA of the CDR3 is TGTGCCAGCAGCCCAGCGGGGAGGTCTTACGAGCAGTACTTC. It specifies CASSPAGRSYEQYF. The genes are TRBV6-6 and TRBJ2-7, with 7 bases aligning to TRBD2. The CDR3 totals 14 residues. From germline, CDR1 is MNHNY and CDR2 SVGAGI (reference sequence). V trimming: 6 bases; J trimming: 4 bases; junction bases outside the gene matches: 9.

This chain joins TRBV4-2 and TRBJ1-4; D remains ambiguous. The CDR3 contains 16 residues. The germline V gene has CDR1 LGHNA and CDR2 YNFKEQ. V dropped 1 base and J dropped 0 bases, with 9 bases sitting between them. The CDR3: CASSQGTAATNEKLFF. Here the CDR3 DNA reads TGTGCCAGCAGCCAAGGGACGGCAGCAACTAATGAAAAACTGTTTTTT.